The 20 T cell receptor beta chains below come from one sample, sequenced in a study of shared clonotypes between healthy human individuals. Repertoires were generated with immunoSEQ multiplex PCR, while TCRdb's copy carries only in-frame clones and drops some. The sample carries about 800,000 clones, about 96% recorded once. The naive CD8 subset, CD45RO-negative cells positively selected for CCR7, excluded terminally differentiated effector memory CD45RA+ cells. Sequences were obtained from naive CD8+ T cells sorted from blood. The receptors shown here come from a man aged 25-45 years in good health.

The V call is TRBV7-9, the J call TRBJ2-1; 11 nucleotides line up with TRBD2. V dropped 5 bases and J dropped 6; count of bases not matched to a gene: 6. CDR3 length: 15 amino acids. The germline V gene encodes CDR1 SEHNR and CDR2 FQNEAQ (reference sequence). CDR3 in amino acids: CASSLSGRARNEQFF. CDR3 sequence (DNA): TGTGCCAGCAGCCTTAGCGGGAGGGCCCGCAATGAGCAGTTCTTC.

The rearrangement uses TRBV5-6 and TRBJ2-7; 7 nucleotides line up with TRBD1. V dropped 2 bases and J dropped 2; count of bases not matched to a gene: 7. The CDR3 is made up of 15 amino acids. Looked up from germline, CDR1 is SGHDT and CDR2 is YYEEEE. CDR3 bases: TGTGCCAGCAGCTTCTCCCGGGACAGAGCCTACGAGCAGTACTTC. It specifies CASSFSRDRAYEQYF.

This chain uses TRBV10-1 with TRBJ1-1; tentatively, D is TRBD1 (6 bases). The ends were cut back, 7 bases at V and 5 bases at J, with 14 bases in the middle. Germline V gene sequence: CDR1 WNHNN, CDR2 SYGVQD (reference sequence). The CDR3 totals 13 residues. This chain's CDR3 is CASMSGANTEAFF. The CDR3 bases are TGCGCCAGCATGTCGGGGGCGAATACTGAAGCTTTCTTT.

V is TRBV14 and J is TRBJ2-7; possible D gene TRBD1, 6 bases. The CDR3 consists of 15 residues. Germline CDR1 and CDR2: SGHDN and FVKESK. Trimming stripped 4 bases from V and 2 bases from J, with 15 bases between. The CDR3 coding sequence is TGTGCCAGCAGCCTAACTCGGACAGAAGCCTACGAGCAGTACTTC. As protein: CASSLTRTEAYEQYF.

This chain links TRBV15 with TRBJ2-1, with 7 bases aligning to TRBD2. Looked up from germline, CDR1 is LNHNV and CDR2 is YYDKDF (reference sequence). The junction had 3 bases not matched to a gene; V was cut back by 0 bases and J by 4 bases. The CDR3 loop spans 15 amino acids. For the CDR3, the DNA is TGTGCCACCAGCAGAGATGGCGGGAGTTACAATGAGCAGTTCTTC. Translated, it gives CATSRDGGSYNEQFF.

The chain combines TRBV29-1 with TRBJ2-5, with a possible D match to TRBD1 (6 bases). The CDR3 contains 12 residues. V shed 4 bases and J shed 4 bases, with 10 bases lying between them. CDR1 and CDR2 from the germline V gene are SQVTM and ANQGSEA. The CDR3 region has the DNA TGCAGCGTTGGGGGACAACTAGAGACCCAGTACTTC. Translating gives CSVGGQLETQYF.

The genes are TRBV7-2 and TRBJ2-7, with D unresolved. Between the trimmed V and J ends, which lost 2 bases and 2 bases, there was a span of 10 bases. Germline values: CDR1 SGHTA, CDR2 FQGNSA. This CDR3 has 14 residues. CDR3: CASSLRRTPYEQYF. The DNA for the CDR3 is TGTGCCAGCAGCTTACGCAGAACACCCTACGAGCAGTACTTC. Supplemented by reference TRBV7-2 and TRBJ2-7, the full variable domain reads GAGVSQSPSNKVTEKGKDVELRCDPISGHTALYWYRQSLGQGLEFLIYFQGNSAPDKSGLPSDRFSAERTGGSVSTLTIQRTQQEDSAVYLCASSLRRTPYEQYFGPGTRLTVT.

The gene calls are TRBV9 and TRBJ2-7; the D gene is possibly TRBD1 (6 bases). Germline V gene lookup returns CDR1 SGDLS and CDR2 YYNGEE. The ends were cut back, 1 base at V and 3 bases at J, with 17 bases in the middle. CDR3 length: 16 residues. CDR3 sequence: CASSVPPDRKIYEQYF. Written as DNA, the CDR3 is TGTGCCAGCAGCGTACCCCCCGACAGGAAAATCTACGAGCAGTACTTC.

With regard to this clone: The sample carries other DNA sequences with the same CDR3. This rearrangement joins TRBV5-4 to TRBJ2-7; 9 bases are shared with TRBD1. Germline loops: CDR1 SGHNT, CDR2 YYREEE (reference sequence). The J segment lost 3 bases and the V segment lost 0 bases, leaving 4 bases of the junction unmatched. This CDR3 comprises 15 residues. CDR3 in DNA: TGTGCCAGCAGCTTGGCGGGACAGGGAAGCTACGAGCAGTACTTC. This translates into CASSLAGQGSYEQYF.

The V gene is TRBV9, the J gene TRBJ2-1; tentatively, D is TRBD2 (5 bases). The CDR3 is made up of 15 amino acids. Deletions cut 0 bases from V and 1 base from J, with 8 bases between. CDR1 SGDLS and CDR2 YYNGEE come from the germline V gene. The CDR3 here is CASSVAGKSYNEQFF. As DNA, the CDR3 is TGTGCCAGCAGCGTAGCGGGAAAGTCCTACAATGAGCAGTTCTTC.

The chain couples TRBV6-5 to TRBJ2-1, with a weak D call TRBD1 (6 bases). Trimming pared 6 bases from V and 5 bases from J, leaving 17 bases between. Germline CDR1 and CDR2: MNHEY and SVGAGI. The CDR3 spans 15 residues. Here the CDR3 DNA reads TGTGCCAGCAGACGGGGACAAATCAGGGACAATGAGCAGTTCTTC. Residues: CASRRGQIRDNEQFF.

The J gene is TRBJ2-1, the V gene TRBV7-8; D uncertain. Trimming shortened V by 3 bases and J by 5 bases, and 17 bases separated the two germline ends. The CDR3 runs 16 residues. Germline V gene sequence: CDR1 SGHVS, CDR2 FQNEAQ. The CDR3 coding sequence is TGTGCCAGCAGCTTTGGAGAAACCGGGTTGGACAATGAGCAGTTCTTC. Residues: CASSFGETGLDNEQFF.

Comment on this clone: The junction shows a germline mismatch at one end, possibly a read error. The chain carries TRBV11-2 and TRBJ2-7, with D uncertain. Germline V gene data show CDR1 as SGHAT and CDR2 as FQNNGV. The CDR3 has 12 amino acids. The CDR3 DNA is TGTGCCAGCAGCTTTCTTACCCCGGATCTTTTCTTC. This translates into CASSFLTPDLFF.

The chain links TRBV7-9 to TRBJ1-4; no clear D. The CDR3 contains 14 residues. Deletions cut 5 bases from V and 4 bases from J, with 11 bases between. Germline values: CDR1 SEHNR, CDR2 FQNEAQ (reference sequence). The CDR3: CASSPPDGNEKLFF. DNA for the CDR3: TGTGCCAGCAGCCCCCCTGATGGTAATGAAAAACTGTTTTTT.

The V gene is TRBV4-3, the J gene TRBJ1-2; D possibly corresponds to TRBD1 (6 bases). The CDR3 totals 15 residues. Germline CDR1 and CDR2: LGHNA and YSLEER. Trimming cost V 0 bases and J 2 bases, with 10 bases left between them. CDR3 bases: TGCGCCAGCAGCCAAGACTTTCAGGGGAACTATGGCTACACCTTC. It yields the protein CASSQDFQGNYGYTF.

In its sample, this clone was seen a few times. This sequence joins TRBV2 and TRBJ1-5; no definite D call. CDR1 SNHLY and CDR2 FYNNEI come from the germline V gene. The CDR3 is 17 amino acids. With 8 bases removed from V and 10 bases from J, the gap between germline ends came to 30 bases. Here the CDR3 reads CASESSPSRVRVSPQHF. The CDR3 DNA sequence: TGTGCCAGCGAATCCTCTCCCTCTAGGGTACGGGTTAGCCCCCAGCATTTT. The full variable domain, in which reference TRBV2 and TRBJ1-5 provide the parts outside the CDR3, is EPEVTQTPSHQVTQMGQEVILRCVPISNHLYFYWYRQILGQKVEFLVSFYNNEISEKSEIFDDQFSVERPDGSNFTLKIRSTKLEDSAMYFCASESSPSRVRVSPQHFGDGTRLSIL.

The rearrangement joins TRBV28 to TRBJ1-5; D remains ambiguous. There are 12 residues in the CDR3. V lost 6 bases and J 11 bases, leaving 14 bases between the germline ends. Germline values: CDR1 MDHEN, CDR2 SYDVKM. Written as DNA, the CDR3 is TGTGCCAGCAGGAGAGACATCTGGGCCCAGCATTTT. Amino acid sequence: CASRRDIWAQHF. The full variable domain, completed using reference TRBV28 and TRBJ1-5, is DVKVTQSSRYLVKRTGEKVFLECVQDMDHENMFWYRQDPGLGLRLIYFSYDVKMKEKGDIPEGYSVSREKKERFSLILESASTNQTSMYLCASRRDIWAQHFGDGTRLSIL.

The chain uses TRBV28 and TRBJ2-7; D is undetermined. Per germline, CDR1 MDHEN and CDR2 SYDVKM. The CDR3 extends over 14 amino acids. V gave up 5 bases and J gave up 3 bases, with 14 bases separating them. DNA for the CDR3: TGTGCCAGCAGTCTACAAGGAGCGTACTACGAGCAGTACTTC. Translating gives CASSLQGAYYEQYF.

The rearrangement joins TRBV6-5 to TRBJ2-2, with D maybe TRBD2 (6 bases). V was shortened by 4 bases and J by 4 bases, with 10 bases between the two germline ends. CDR3 length: 14 amino acids. In germline, CDR1 is MNHEY, CDR2 SVGAGI. CDR3 DNA sequence: TGTGCCAGCAGTTGGACTATACCCACCGGGGAGCTGTTTTTT. Encoded protein: CASSWTIPTGELFF.

The genes are TRBV6-6 and TRBJ1-1; D may be TRBD1 (5 bases). Germline CDR1 reads MNHNY; CDR2 reads SVGAGI (reference sequence). This CDR3 has 15 amino acids. The V and J ends lost 0 bases and 4 bases respectively, with 12 bases between them. CDR3 residues: CASSYSRDRGTEAFF. The CDR3 nucleotides read TGTGCCAGCAGTTACTCGAGGGATAGGGGCACTGAAGCTTTCTTT.